These 24 T cell receptor beta chains originate from one sample sequenced in a study of human T cells and chemical hapten exposure. Regarding time point: patch test 1, 2 weeks after DPC sensitization. Described treatment: therapeutic diphenylcyclopropenone sensitization with weekly scalp DPC. TCRdb re-derived calls from the RACE reads in MiXCR, one entry per CDR3 protein. The table has some 170,000 distinct CDR3 sequences, about a fifth seen once. The specimen was whole blood, collected in connection with sensitization to the hapten diphenylcyclopropenone (DPC). These receptor sequences come from a woman aged 50 to 60 with alopecia areata. Some clones in this sample may be carry-over from other donors' samples.

The rearrangement links TRBV27 to TRBJ2-5; D could derive from TRBD1 or TRBD2 (5 bases each). The CDR3 has 14 amino acids. V lost 4 bases and J 6 bases, leaving 15 bases between the germline ends. The V gene's germline CDR1 is MNHEY and CDR2 SMNVEV (reference sequence). The DNA for the CDR3 is TGTGCCAGCAGTTCCCTGGGACGGACGAAGACCCAGTACTTC. This sequence encodes CASSSLGRTKTQYF.

This clonotype was seen ten or more times. A read error may produce the germline difference seen at one junction end. The chain uses TRBV7-9 and TRBJ2-5; 9 bases align to TRBD2. From germline, CDR1 is SEHNR and CDR2 FQNEAQ (reference sequence). The CDR3 runs 14 residues. This CDR3 is CASSLAGTQETQYF. The CDR3 DNA reads TGTGCCAGCAGCCTAGCGGGAACCCAAGAGACCCAGTACTTC.

This clonotype was found a few times. The rearrangement uses TRBV5-5 and TRBJ2-7; D not certain. Germline V CDR1 and CDR2: SGHKS, YYEKEE (reference sequence). The CDR3 has 14 amino acids. Deletions cut 2 bases from V and 0 bases from J, with 9 bases between. CDR3 in amino acids: CASSLIISSYEQYF. The CDR3 DNA sequence: TGTGCCAGCAGCTTAATCATAAGCTCCTACGAGCAGTACTTC. Full variable domain (rest looked up from reference TRBV5-5 and TRBJ2-7): DAGVTQSPTHLIKTRGQQVTLRCSPISGHKSVSWYQQVLGQGPQFIFQYYEKEERGRGNFPDRFSARQFPNYSSELNVNALLLGDSALYLCASSLIISSYEQYFGPGTRLTVT.

In this sample, this clonotype turned up a few times. The V and J genes are TRBV7-8 and TRBJ2-1; 8 bases are a match to TRBD1. After removal of 5 bases from V and 12 bases from J, the junction contained 9 bases not matched to a gene. Germline V gives CDR1 SGHVS, CDR2 FQNEAQ. The CDR3 has 13 amino acids. DNA for the CDR3: TGTGCCAGCAGCCCAGGGGGCGGAGTGCGGCAGTTCTTC. Protein product: CASSPGGGVRQFF.

The sample holds a few counts of this clonotype. V usage is TRBV24-1 and J usage is TRBJ2-1, with D hard to call. V lost 6 bases and J 8 bases, leaving 19 bases between the germline ends. The CDR3 runs to 15 residues. Germline V lookup: CDR1 KGHDR, CDR2 SFDVKD. The CDR3 DNA reads TGTGCCACCAGTCCCCCTACTCACGGTTCGTATGAGCAGTTCTTC. It is translated as CATSPPTHGSYEQFF.

This clonotype has more than one count but fewer than ten. The V gene is TRBV11-2, the J gene TRBJ2-1; no definite D call. Per the germline V gene, CDR1 is SGHAT and CDR2 is FQNNGV. The V gene lost 7 bases and the J gene lost 8 bases, with 9 bases spanning the gap. This CDR3 is 11 amino acids long. The CDR3 sequence is CASTSWDEQFF. DNA for the CDR3: TGTGCCAGCACGTCCTGGGATGAGCAGTTCTTC.

This sequence joins TRBV20-1 and TRBJ1-3; D is unclear. The V gene's germline CDR1 is DFQATT and CDR2 SNEGSKA (reference sequence). This CDR3 is built from 15 residues. V dropped 0 bases and J dropped 0 bases, with 9 bases sitting between them. CDR3 sequence (DNA): TGCAGTGCTAGAGACCAGCTGTTCTCTGGAAACACCATATATTTT. This codes for CSARDQLFSGNTIYF.

This clonotype turned up a few times. The J gene is TRBJ2-1, the V gene TRBV20-1, with 7 bases aligning to TRBD1. This CDR3 is built from 13 residues. V shed 5 bases and J 6 bases; nucleotides not matched to a gene: 7. CDR1 and CDR2 (germline): DFQATT, SNEGSKA (reference sequence). The CDR3 sequence is CSAPRQGANEQFF. CDR3 coding DNA: TGCAGTGCTCCCCGACAGGGAGCCAATGAGCAGTTCTTC.

The V gene is TRBV6-2 or TRBV6-3, the J gene TRBJ2-2, with 7 bases matching TRBD2. The V gene end was trimmed by 2 bases and the J gene end by 0 bases; junction bases not matched to a gene: 6. The germline CDR1 and CDR2 sequences are MNHEY and SVGEGT. This CDR3 has 17 residues. The CDR3 DNA follows: TGTGCCAGCAGTTACGCGGCGGGAGATTCGAACACCGGGGAGCTGTTTTTT. Its translation is CASSYAAGDSNTGELFF.

This clonotype was picked up a small number of times. The genes are TRBV20-1 and TRBJ2-1, with TRBD2 matching 9 bases. The germline V gene encodes CDR1 DFQATT and CDR2 SNEGSKA (reference sequence). The ends lost 0 bases at V and 8 bases at J; junction bases unmatched: 8. This CDR3 spans 15 amino acids. The CDR3 is CSARDSGLAYHEQFF. The CDR3 DNA is TGCAGTGCTAGAGACTCGGGACTAGCTTACCATGAGCAGTTCTTC.

The chain uses TRBV6-2 or TRBV6-3 and TRBJ1-1, with TRBD1 identical over 8 bases. Germline V lookup: CDR1 MNHEY, CDR2 SVGEGT. This CDR3 region has 11 residues. The junction had 3 bases not matched to a gene; V was cut back by 7 bases and J by 8 bases. This CDR3 reads CASTRTGEAFF. CDR3 sequence (DNA): TGTGCCAGCACCAGGACAGGGGAAGCTTTCTTT.

This clonotype was found many times. The V and J genes are TRBV6-5 and TRBJ2-5; unclear D gene. Germline V gene sequence: CDR1 MNHEY, CDR2 SVGAGI. The CDR3 runs 13 residues. V gave up 6 bases and J gave up 5 bases, with 13 bases separating them. As DNA, the CDR3 is TGTGCCAGCAGCCCATTTGGGGTGGAGACCCAGTACTTC. Its translation: CASSPFGVETQYF.

V and J are TRBV20-1 and TRBJ1-1, with TRBD1 as a possible D gene (6 bases). V was trimmed by 6 bases and J by 7 bases, leaving 15 bases between them. The CDR3 is 12 residues long. Germline V gene lookup returns CDR1 DFQATT and CDR2 SNEGSKA (reference sequence). CDR3 sequence reads: CSAKGGRDEAFF. The CDR3 DNA is TGCAGTGCGAAGGGGGGTCGGGATGAAGCTTTCTTT.

The chain links TRBV29-1 to TRBJ2-1, with 11 bases identical to TRBD2. The CDR3 is made up of 14 amino acids. V shed 6 bases, J shed 9 bases, and the junction held 10 bases outside the gene matches. Germline CDR1 SQVTM, CDR2 ANQGSEA. The CDR3 sequence: CSVPGSGRVGEQFF. CDR3 coding DNA: TGCAGCGTCCCTGGTAGCGGGAGGGTTGGTGAGCAGTTCTTC.

The V gene is TRBV7-2, the J gene TRBJ2-2; perhaps TRBD1 as D (6 bases). This CDR3 has 15 amino acids. In germline, CDR1 is SGHTA, CDR2 FQGNSA. The ends were cut back, 5 bases at V and 7 bases at J, with 17 bases in the middle. CDR3 sequence reads: CASSPRAGAHGELFF. CDR3 sequence (DNA): TGTGCCAGCAGCCCACGTGCAGGGGCACACGGGGAGCTGTTTTTT.

This rearrangement joins TRBV12-3 or TRBV12-4 to TRBJ2-2; perhaps D is TRBD1 or TRBD2 (6 bases each). The length of the CDR3 is 15 residues. The ends were cut back, 4 bases at V and 1 base at J, with 10 bases in the middle. CDR3 amino acids: CASSWGARNTGELFF. In DNA form, the CDR3 reads TGTGCCAGCAGTTGGGGGGCGCGGAACACCGGGGAGCTGTTTTTT.

The chain couples TRBV2 to TRBJ2-2; 8 nucleotides match TRBD1. The CDR3 extends over 18 amino acids. Germline V gene data show CDR1 as SNHLY and CDR2 as FYNNEI. The V and J ends lost 4 bases and 5 bases, in that order; junction bases with no gene match: 15. CDR3 amino acids: CASSGPDWTGRRTGELFF. The CDR3 DNA follows: TGTGCCAGCAGTGGCCCGGATTGGACAGGGCGACGGACCGGGGAGCTGTTTTTT.

The chain recombines TRBV20-1 with TRBJ2-5, with TRBD2 matching over 13 bases. Per the germline V gene, CDR1 is DFQATT and CDR2 is SNEGSKA (reference sequence). There are 14 residues in the CDR3. V was pared by 5 bases and J by 5 bases, with 5 bases of the junction left unmatched. The CDR3 reads CSAGGLAGAETQYF. The CDR3 DNA sequence: TGCAGTGCTGGTGGACTAGCGGGAGCTGAGACCCAGTACTTC.

This clonotype was observed a few times. CDR3 nucleotide sequence: TGTGCCAGCAGTGTGTTTGAGTACAATGAGCAGTTCTTC. Protein: CASSVFEYNEQFF. The genes are TRBV2 and TRBJ2-1, with unresolved D. The CDR3 spans 13 residues. The ends were cut back, 4 bases at V and 4 bases at J, with 8 bases in the middle. The germline V gene encodes CDR1 SNHLY and CDR2 FYNNEI.

In its sample, this clonotype was seen a few times. This chain links TRBV11-2 with TRBJ2-2; D gene ambiguous. The germline V gene encodes CDR1 SGHAT and CDR2 FQNNGV. V lost 7 bases, J lost 0 bases, and 6 bases lay in between. The CDR3 spans 13 residues. The CDR3 DNA reads TGTGCCAGCAAGGCAGCGAACACCGGGGAGCTGTTTTTT. This encodes CASKAANTGELFF.

The chain combines TRBV29-1 with TRBJ1-1; D unresolved. V was clipped by 8 bases and J by 3 bases, with 10 bases between them. The CDR3 covers 11 residues. The V gene's germline CDR1 is SQVTM and CDR2 ANQGSEA. CDR3 sequence: CSFGEDTEAFF. CDR3 sequence (DNA): TGCAGCTTTGGGGAGGACACTGAAGCTTTCTTT.

This clonotype was observed a few times. The gene calls are TRBV7-9 and TRBJ1-5; D is unresolved. This CDR3 spans 15 amino acids. CDR1 and CDR2 from the germline V gene are SEHNR and FQNEAQ (reference sequence). Trimming pared 5 bases from V and 2 bases from J, leaving 13 bases between. The DNA for the CDR3 is TGTGCCAGCAGCCCCTGGGAGGATGGCAATCAGCCCCAGCATTTT. Translating gives CASSPWEDGNQPQHF.

This clonotype has more than one count but fewer than ten. The V and J genes are TRBV7-2 and TRBJ1-1; D remains unclear. Per the germline V gene, CDR1 is SGHTA and CDR2 is FQGNSA. Trimming left V 7 bases short and J 1 base short, with 16 bases between. This CDR3 has 15 amino acids. In nucleotides, the CDR3 is TGTGCCAGCAACCTCTTTTCTGCGGGGAACACTGAAGCTTTCTTT. Translation gives CASNLFSAGNTEAFF.

The rearrangement joins TRBV10-3 to TRBJ1-1; D is undetermined. The germline V gene encodes CDR1 ENHRY and CDR2 SYGVKD. The CDR3 runs 12 residues. V dropped 4 bases and J dropped 9 bases, with 12 bases sitting between them. The DNA for the CDR3 is TGTGCCATCAGTGGGACTTACTTTAAAGCTTTCTTT. This translates into CAISGTYFKAFF.